Listed below are T cell receptor beta chains from one sample, sequenced in a study. TCRdb used MiXCR to reprocess the 5' RACE reads, holding one entry per CDR3 protein. The table lists 45,000 to 70,000 distinct CDR3 sequences, roughly 28% of them singletons, with around 3.1% in the top ten. The material sequenced was tumor-infiltrating memory CD4+ T cells sorted from the breast tumor. The receptors come from a female donor with breast cancer. CDR3s include the opening cysteine and the closing phenylalanine or tryptophan. The D gene is left open where the match is weak.

v_gene: TRBV7-2; d_gene: NA; j_gene: TRBJ2-6; CDR3aa: CASSGGPGANVLTF
v_gene: TRBV20-1; d_gene: NA; j_gene: TRBJ2-5; CDR3aa: CSATSRVTETQYF
v_gene: TRBV7-8; d_gene: NA; j_gene: TRBJ2-3; CDR3aa: CASSLAGTFTFGQYF
v_gene: TRBV4-2; d_gene: NA; j_gene: TRBJ2-2; CDR3aa: CASSQDSLNTEELFF
v_gene: TRBV20-1; d_gene: NA; j_gene: TRBJ1-1; CDR3aa: CSARIASRENTEAFF
v_gene: TRBV6-2/TRBV6-3; d_gene: NA; j_gene: TRBJ2-3; CDR3aa: CASSPGVDTQCF
v_gene: TRBV24-1; d_gene: NA; j_gene: TRBJ2-3; CDR3aa: CATSDTRWNTDTQYF
v_gene: TRBV5-1; d_gene: TRBD2; j_gene: TRBJ2-1; CDR3aa: CASSQRTSSNEQFF
v_gene: TRBV20-1; d_gene: TRBD2; j_gene: TRBJ2-1; CDR3aa: CSARPLAGGGNEQFF
v_gene: TRBV5-1; d_gene: TRBD2; j_gene: TRBJ2-3; CDR3aa: CASRLAGGTDTQYF
v_gene: TRBV6-6; d_gene: TRBD2; j_gene: TRBJ2-1; CDR3aa: CASSAGGLGYEQFF
v_gene: TRBV7-9; d_gene: NA; j_gene: TRBJ1-1; CDR3aa: CASSLAVSYSEAFF
v_gene: TRBV6-6; d_gene: TRBD2; j_gene: TRBJ2-1; CDR3aa: CASSYSGLAGVYNEQFF
v_gene: TRBV3-1; d_gene: NA; j_gene: TRBJ2-1; CDR3aa: CASSQIVNEQFF
v_gene: TRBV6-6; d_gene: NA; j_gene: TRBJ1-5; CDR3aa: CASSYRKGGSDQPQHF
v_gene: TRBV9; d_gene: NA; j_gene: TRBJ2-2; CDR3aa: CASNYHTGELFF
v_gene: TRBV7-2; d_gene: NA; j_gene: TRBJ2-2; CDR3aa: CASSLAANTGELFF
v_gene: TRBV12-3/TRBV12-4; d_gene: TRBD1; j_gene: TRBJ2-4; CDR3aa: CASRGTGENIQYF
v_gene: TRBV7-8; d_gene: TRBD1; j_gene: TRBJ1-2; CDR3aa: CASSLAGTGGNGYTF
v_gene: TRBV7-6; d_gene: TRBD1; j_gene: TRBJ2-6; CDR3aa: CASSSRQGTNVLTF
v_gene: TRBV7-3; d_gene: TRBD2; j_gene: TRBJ2-5; CDR3aa: CASSLTSGSPLYF
v_gene: TRBV5-1; d_gene: NA; j_gene: TRBJ1-1; CDR3aa: CASGDGRNTEAFF
v_gene: TRBV7-9; d_gene: NA; j_gene: TRBJ2-3; CDR3aa: CASSPNTDTQYF
v_gene: TRBV6-2/TRBV6-3; d_gene: NA; j_gene: TRBJ1-5; CDR3aa: CASSSWGNQPQHF
v_gene: TRBV4-3; d_gene: NA; j_gene: TRBJ1-2; CDR3aa: CASSQDFGGRGYTF
v_gene: TRBV5-1; d_gene: NA; j_gene: TRBJ1-3; CDR3aa: CASKRESGNTIYF
v_gene: TRBV14; d_gene: NA; j_gene: TRBJ2-7; CDR3aa: CASSQGLMTSYEQYF
v_gene: TRBV20-1; d_gene: TRBD1; j_gene: TRBJ1-1; CDR3aa: CSAIQGDNMNTEAFF
v_gene: TRBV9; d_gene: TRBD2; j_gene: TRBJ2-3; CDR3aa: CASSPSVGTSGVGTQYF
v_gene: TRBV7-2; d_gene: NA; j_gene: TRBJ2-7; CDR3aa: CASSSEDRHEQYF
v_gene: TRBV9; d_gene: NA; j_gene: TRBJ1-6; CDR3aa: CASSVGGSYNSPLHF
v_gene: TRBV29-1; d_gene: TRBD2; j_gene: TRBJ2-5; CDR3aa: CSVGLTSGSLPQYF
v_gene: TRBV28; d_gene: NA; j_gene: TRBJ2-7; CDR3aa: CASSHPAETNYEQYF
v_gene: TRBV6-6; d_gene: TRBD2; j_gene: TRBJ2-5; CDR3aa: CATSGTRKETQYF
v_gene: TRBV7-8; d_gene: NA; j_gene: TRBJ1-4; CDR3aa: CASGGASNEKLFF
v_gene: TRBV7-2; d_gene: NA; j_gene: TRBJ1-3; CDR3aa: CASSLAPNGAGNTIYF
v_gene: TRBV4-3; d_gene: NA; j_gene: TRBJ1-2; CDR3aa: CASSQDPAGVAYGYTF
v_gene: TRBV7-8; d_gene: NA; j_gene: TRBJ2-7; CDR3aa: CASSLDRPYEQYF
v_gene: TRBV7-2; d_gene: TRBD1; j_gene: TRBJ1-1; CDR3aa: CASTRTGNEAFF
v_gene: TRBV6-2/TRBV6-3; d_gene: NA; j_gene: TRBJ2-5; CDR3aa: CASSLNKGAQYF
v_gene: TRBV5-5; d_gene: NA; j_gene: TRBJ2-4; CDR3aa: CASSQGGVENIQYF
v_gene: TRBV24-1; d_gene: TRBD2; j_gene: TRBJ2-1; CDR3aa: CATSGASGLSYNEQFF
v_gene: TRBV7-3; d_gene: NA; j_gene: TRBJ1-2; CDR3aa: CASSPNRDITNYGYTF
v_gene: TRBV10-3; d_gene: TRBD2; j_gene: TRBJ2-1; CDR3aa: CAISDQNTGLAGVGEQFF
v_gene: TRBV4-1; d_gene: NA; j_gene: TRBJ1-2; CDR3aa: CASSRVGLDGYTF
v_gene: TRBV5-1; d_gene: NA; j_gene: TRBJ1-1; CDR3aa: CASSALLTNTEAFF
v_gene: TRBV18; d_gene: TRBD1; j_gene: TRBJ1-2; CDR3aa: CASSTDRVYGYTF
v_gene: TRBV6-5; d_gene: NA; j_gene: TRBJ2-3; CDR3aa: CASSGKTTFGDTQYF
v_gene: TRBV27; d_gene: TRBD2; j_gene: TRBJ2-2; CDR3aa: CASSFAPRLATGELFF
v_gene: TRBV7-2; d_gene: NA; j_gene: TRBJ1-2; CDR3aa: CASSLARAYGYTF
v_gene: TRBV4-3; d_gene: NA; j_gene: TRBJ2-1; CDR3aa: CASSQELGAMDNEQFF
v_gene: TRBV12-3/TRBV12-4; d_gene: NA; j_gene: TRBJ1-1; CDR3aa: CASSLRDGPYLYGAFF
v_gene: TRBV30; d_gene: NA; j_gene: TRBJ2-2; CDR3aa: CAWSVNGGELFF
v_gene: TRBV6-2/TRBV6-3; d_gene: NA; j_gene: TRBJ2-7; CDR3aa: CASSGRQRDLYEQYF
v_gene: TRBV20-1; d_gene: TRBD2; j_gene: TRBJ2-3; CDR3aa: CSAQELAGVTDTQYF
v_gene: TRBV4-3; d_gene: NA; j_gene: TRBJ2-1; CDR3aa: CASSQGPNNEQFF